The following is a T cell receptor (beta chain) sequence with its context. Which antigen it targets is not known. The final CDR3 position lacks the conserved phenylalanine or tryptophan, pointing to a likely read error. The library was generated by multiplex PCR. Sequencing was carried out with an Illumina HiSeq 2500. TCRbeta libraries were constructed through three rounds of nested PCR with primers (Table S4) according to protocols modified from ARM-PCR. Before sequencing, PCR products of 200-500 bp were cut from the gel and purified using the QIAquick gel extraction kit. In the paper's pipeline: Trimmomatic was used to clean the reads, FLASH merged the cleaned reads into complete CDR3 sequences, and MiTCR assigned the sequences to V(D)J germline segments. Clonal diversity was computed as the inverse Simpson's index with VDJtools. Productive reads were defined as in-frame sequences without a premature stop codon. TCRdb applied fastp at Q25 and MiXCR to the public reads, then kept only in-frame beta chains. Identical CDR3 protein sequences are pooled into one entry, listed with their most common genes and DNA. These V and J calls originate from TCRdb's pipeline instead of the authors' own analysis. The sample table shows about 200,000 distinct CDR3 sequences, and roughly 70% are seen once. Of the sample, almost 25% is held by the ten largest clones.

This sample stems from a study of tumor and adjacent non-tumor tissue in lung cancer (dated by TCRdb to the late 2010s). Regarding the research as a whole: Patients with adenocarcinoma (approximately twelve), squamous cell carcinoma (2) and small cell lung cancer (1) were included in the cohort. Using bulk TCRbeta repertoires from some 14 lung cancer patients, the study set lung tumor tissue side by side with matched distant non-tumor lung tissue. For each patient, one tumor sample and one normal lung sample were taken, giving approximately 30 paired specimens that underwent TCRbeta CDR3 sequencing. Ages among the roughly 15 patients ranged from about 31 to 76 years, there were roughly ten men and 5 women, and disease was at TNM stage I to III. Sequencing generated a total of more than 95 million productive TCRbeta reads, averaging approximately 3.8 million reads per sample.

Deletion took 7 bases off V and 2 bases off J, with a span of 15 bases between the germline ends. The CDR3 comprises 13 residues, both ends counted. Of the read, only the CDR3 DNA is kept; its 39 bases are in frame from base 1. CDR1 and CDR2, per the germline V gene, are SQVTM and ANQGSEA. The study at large found these results: In normal lung, the top 100 clones accounted for a significantly larger cumulative share of the repertoire than in tumor tissue. The cohort had only approximately 16 patients, and the authors noted that larger samples and more detailed clinical data are needed. TCR diversity was significantly higher in younger patients, and greater tumor TCR diversity was associated with shorter overall survival and shorter disease-free survival. Because peripheral blood was not sequenced, blood TCRbeta repertoires in the lung cancer patients of the study were not examined. The methods do not name the sequencing platform or mention unique molecular identifiers. Tumor tissue showed significantly higher TCR diversity (inverse Simpson) than normal lung tissue, at 431.37 vs 166.20 (P = 0.0075, Mann-Whitney U test).

RNA was isolated from bulk unsorted tissue, and RNA quality was assessed with a NanoDrop ND-1000 and an Agilent 2100. The donors were newly diagnosed lung cancer patients admitted for thoracic surgery in China from August to November 2014 who had not received prior chemotherapy. Patients who had received previous radiotherapy or chemotherapy, or who had another concurrent cancer, were excluded from the study. Pieces of surgical tissue measuring roughly 1-2.2 cm3 were kept in RNAlater solution and held at -80 degrees C until needed. The receptor chain draws on TRBV29-1 and TRBJ2-7, with the D call perhaps TRBD1 or TRBD2, as 6 bases match in each case. Sequenced material: lung tumor tissue. This TCR derives from a man in his fifties or sixties with non-small cell lung cancer. CDR3 sequence: CSARLGGPYEQYI. The DNA reads as follows: TGCAGCGCCCGACTAGGGGGGCCCTACGAGCAGTACATC.